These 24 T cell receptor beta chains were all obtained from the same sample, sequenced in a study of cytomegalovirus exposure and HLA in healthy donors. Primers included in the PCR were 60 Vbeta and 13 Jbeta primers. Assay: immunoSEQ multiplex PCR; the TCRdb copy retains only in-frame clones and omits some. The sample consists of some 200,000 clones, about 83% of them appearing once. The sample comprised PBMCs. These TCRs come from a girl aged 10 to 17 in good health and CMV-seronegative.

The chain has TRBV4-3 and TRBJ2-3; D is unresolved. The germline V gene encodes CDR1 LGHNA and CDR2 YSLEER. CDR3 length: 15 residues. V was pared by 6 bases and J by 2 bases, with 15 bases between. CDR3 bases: TGCGCCAGCAGTCATAAGGCGGAGCACACAGATACGCAGTATTTT. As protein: CASSHKAEHTDTQYF.

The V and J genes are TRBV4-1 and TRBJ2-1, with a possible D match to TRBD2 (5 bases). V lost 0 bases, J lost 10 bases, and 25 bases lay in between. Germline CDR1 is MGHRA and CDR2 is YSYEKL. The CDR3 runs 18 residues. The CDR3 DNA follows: TGCGCCAGCAGCCAAGAGGCGTCTGGCGGGCGACCCACCCTCGAGCAGTTCTTC. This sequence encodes CASSQEASGGRPTLEQFF.

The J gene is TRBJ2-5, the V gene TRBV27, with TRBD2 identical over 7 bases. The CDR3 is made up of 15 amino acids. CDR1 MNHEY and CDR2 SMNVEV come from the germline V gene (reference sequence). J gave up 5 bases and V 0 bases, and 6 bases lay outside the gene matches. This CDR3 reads CASSLSGRGVETQYF. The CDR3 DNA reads TGTGCCAGCAGTTTATCGGGTCGGGGGGTGGAGACCCAGTACTTC.

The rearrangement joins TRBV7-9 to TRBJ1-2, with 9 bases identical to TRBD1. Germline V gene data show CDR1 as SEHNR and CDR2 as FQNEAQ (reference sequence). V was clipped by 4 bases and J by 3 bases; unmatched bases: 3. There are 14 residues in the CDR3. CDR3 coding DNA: TGTGCCAGCAGCTCGGGGACAGGGTACTATGGCTACACCTTC. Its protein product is CASSSGTGYYGYTF. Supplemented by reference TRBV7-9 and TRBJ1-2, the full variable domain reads DTGVSQNPRHKITKRGQNVTFRCDPISEHNRLYWYRQTLGQGPEFLTYFQNEAQLEKSRLLSDRFSAERPKGSFSTLEIQRTEQGDSAMYLCASSSGTGYYGYTFGSGTRLTVV.

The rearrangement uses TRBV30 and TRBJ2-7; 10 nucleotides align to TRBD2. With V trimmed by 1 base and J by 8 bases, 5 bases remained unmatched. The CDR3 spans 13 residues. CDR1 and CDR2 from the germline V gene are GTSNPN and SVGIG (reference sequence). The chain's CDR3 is CAWSARLAGKQYF. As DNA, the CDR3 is TGTGCCTGGAGTGCCCGACTAGCGGGTAAGCAGTACTTC.

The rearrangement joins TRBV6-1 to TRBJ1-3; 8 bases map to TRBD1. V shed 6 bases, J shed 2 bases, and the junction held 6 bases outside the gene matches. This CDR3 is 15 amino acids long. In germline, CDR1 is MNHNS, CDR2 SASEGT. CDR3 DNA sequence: TGTGCCAGCAGCCAGGGGGCCAGTACTGGAAACACCATATATTTT. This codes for CASSQGASTGNTIYF.

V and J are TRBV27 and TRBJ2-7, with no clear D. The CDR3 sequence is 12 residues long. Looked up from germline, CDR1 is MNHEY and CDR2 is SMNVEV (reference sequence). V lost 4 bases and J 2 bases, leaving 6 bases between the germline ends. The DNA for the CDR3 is TGTGCCAGCAGTTCCATCCCCTACGAGCAGTACTTC. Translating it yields CASSSIPYEQYF.

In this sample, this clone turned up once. The CDR3 sequence: CSAAPGTEAFF. In DNA form, the CDR3 reads TGCAGTGCCGCGCCGGGGACAGAAGCTTTCTTT. The genes are TRBV20-1 and TRBJ1-1; TRBD1 is a possible D gene (6 bases). Trimming removed 6 bases at V and 8 bases at J, with 13 bases between. This CDR3 is 11 amino acids long. Germline V gives CDR1 DFQATT, CDR2 SNEGSKA (reference sequence).

CDR3 coding DNA: TGTGCCAGCAGTGTAGGCGGGATGAACACTGAAGCTTTCTTT. It translates to CASSVGGMNTEAFF. This chain links TRBV25-1 with TRBJ1-1; no definite D call. The CDR3 runs 14 residues. V dropped 4 bases and J dropped 0 bases, with 9 bases sitting between them. Germline loops: CDR1 MGHDK, CDR2 SYGVNS.

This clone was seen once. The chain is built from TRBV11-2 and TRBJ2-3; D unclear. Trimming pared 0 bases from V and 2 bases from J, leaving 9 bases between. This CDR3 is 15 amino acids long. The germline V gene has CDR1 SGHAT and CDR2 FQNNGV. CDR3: CASSLDNSHTDTQYF. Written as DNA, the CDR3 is TGTGCCAGCAGCTTAGATAACAGCCACACAGATACGCAGTATTTT.

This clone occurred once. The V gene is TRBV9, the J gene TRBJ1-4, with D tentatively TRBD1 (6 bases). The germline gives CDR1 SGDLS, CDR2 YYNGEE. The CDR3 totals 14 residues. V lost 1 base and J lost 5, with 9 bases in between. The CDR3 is CASSVSQGNEKLFF. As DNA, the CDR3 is TGTGCCAGCAGCGTATCACAGGGAAATGAAAAACTGTTTTTT.

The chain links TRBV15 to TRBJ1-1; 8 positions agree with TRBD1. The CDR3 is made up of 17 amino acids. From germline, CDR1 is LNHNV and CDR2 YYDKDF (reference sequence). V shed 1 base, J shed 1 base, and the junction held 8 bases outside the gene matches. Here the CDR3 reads CATSRGVGDRRNTEAFF. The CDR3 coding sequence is TGTGCCACCAGCAGAGGAGTGGGGGACAGGCGGAACACTGAAGCTTTCTTT. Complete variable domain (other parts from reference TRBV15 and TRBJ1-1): DAMVIQNPRYQVTQFGKPVTLSCSQTLNHNVMYWYQQKSSQAPKLLFHYYDKDFNNEADTPDNFQSRRPNTSFCFLDIRSPGLGDTAMYLCATSRGVGDRRNTEAFFGQGTRLTVV.

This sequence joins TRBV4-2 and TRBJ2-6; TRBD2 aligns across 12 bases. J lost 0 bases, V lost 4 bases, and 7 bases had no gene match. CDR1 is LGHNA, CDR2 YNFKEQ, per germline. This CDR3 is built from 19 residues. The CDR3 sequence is CASSRPLAGGVSGANVLTF. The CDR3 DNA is TGTGCCAGCAGCCGCCCCCTAGCGGGGGGGGTCTCTGGGGCCAACGTCCTGACTTTC.

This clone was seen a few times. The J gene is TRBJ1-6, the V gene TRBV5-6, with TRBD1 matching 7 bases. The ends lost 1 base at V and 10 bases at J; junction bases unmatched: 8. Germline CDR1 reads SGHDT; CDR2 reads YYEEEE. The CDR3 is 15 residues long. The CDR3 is CASSLWGQMISPLHF. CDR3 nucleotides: TGTGCCAGCAGCTTGTGGGGACAGATGATATCACCCCTCCACTTT.

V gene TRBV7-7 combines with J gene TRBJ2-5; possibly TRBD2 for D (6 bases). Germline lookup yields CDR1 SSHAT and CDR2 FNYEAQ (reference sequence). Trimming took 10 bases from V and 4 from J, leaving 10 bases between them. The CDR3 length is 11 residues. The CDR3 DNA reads TGTGCCATCGGGGGAGTAGAGACCCAGTACTTC. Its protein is CAIGGVETQYF.

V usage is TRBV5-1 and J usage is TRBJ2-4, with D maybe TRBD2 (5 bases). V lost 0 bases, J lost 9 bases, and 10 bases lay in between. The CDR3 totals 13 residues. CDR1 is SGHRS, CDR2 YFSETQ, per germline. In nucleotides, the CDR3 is TGCGCCAGCAGCTTGGATCGGGGAGCCATTCAGTACTTC. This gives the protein CASSLDRGAIQYF.

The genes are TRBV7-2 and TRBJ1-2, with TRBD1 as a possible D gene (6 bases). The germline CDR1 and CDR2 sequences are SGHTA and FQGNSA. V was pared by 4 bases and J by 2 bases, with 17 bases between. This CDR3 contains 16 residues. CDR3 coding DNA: TGTGCCAGCAGCTCCCGTCCGGGACACCTAAACTATGGCTACACCTTC. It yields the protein CASSSRPGHLNYGYTF.

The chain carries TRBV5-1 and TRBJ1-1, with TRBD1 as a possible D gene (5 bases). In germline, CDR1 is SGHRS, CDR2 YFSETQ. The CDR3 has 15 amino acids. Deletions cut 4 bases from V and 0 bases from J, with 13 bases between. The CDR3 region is CASSIQGPVNTEAFF. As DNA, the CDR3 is TGCGCCAGCAGCATCCAGGGCCCGGTGAACACTGAAGCTTTCTTT.

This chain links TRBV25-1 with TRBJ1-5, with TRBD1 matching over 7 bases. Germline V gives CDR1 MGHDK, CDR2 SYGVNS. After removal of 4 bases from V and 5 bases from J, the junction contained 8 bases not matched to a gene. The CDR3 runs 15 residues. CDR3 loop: CASSGTDREHQPQHF. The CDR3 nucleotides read TGTGCCAGCAGTGGGACAGACAGGGAGCATCAGCCCCAGCATTTT.

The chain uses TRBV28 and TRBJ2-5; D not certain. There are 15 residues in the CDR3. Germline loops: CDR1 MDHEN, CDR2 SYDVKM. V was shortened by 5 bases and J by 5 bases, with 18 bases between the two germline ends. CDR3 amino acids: CASSPNYDPTETQYF. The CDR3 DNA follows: TGTGCCAGCAGTCCCAACTACGATCCGACGGAGACCCAGTACTTC.

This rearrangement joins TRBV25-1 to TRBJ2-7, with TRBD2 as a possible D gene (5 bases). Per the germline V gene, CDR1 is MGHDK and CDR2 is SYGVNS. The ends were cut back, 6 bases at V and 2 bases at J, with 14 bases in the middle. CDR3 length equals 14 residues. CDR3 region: CASRGRLEAYEQYF. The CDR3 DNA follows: TGTGCCAGCAGGGGGAGACTTGAAGCCTACGAGCAGTACTTC.

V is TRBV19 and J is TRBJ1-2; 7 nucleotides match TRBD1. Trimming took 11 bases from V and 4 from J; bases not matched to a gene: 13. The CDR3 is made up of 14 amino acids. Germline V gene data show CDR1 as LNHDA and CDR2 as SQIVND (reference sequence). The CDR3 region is CAAGQSGRIYGYTF. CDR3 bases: TGTGCCGCGGGACAGTCAGGGAGAATCTATGGCTACACCTTC.

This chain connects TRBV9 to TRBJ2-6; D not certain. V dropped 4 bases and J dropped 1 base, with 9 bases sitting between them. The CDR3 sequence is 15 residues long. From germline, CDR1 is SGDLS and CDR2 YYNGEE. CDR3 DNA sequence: TGTGCCAGCAGCCTAAGTTCATCTGGGGCCAACGTCCTGACTTTC. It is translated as CASSLSSSGANVLTF.

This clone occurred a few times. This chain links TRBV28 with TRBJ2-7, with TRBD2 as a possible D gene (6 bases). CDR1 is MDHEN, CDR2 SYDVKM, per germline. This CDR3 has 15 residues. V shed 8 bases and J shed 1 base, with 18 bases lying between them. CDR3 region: CASGIPRGLSYEQYF. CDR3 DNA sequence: TGTGCCAGCGGAATCCCACGAGGACTATCCTACGAGCAGTACTTC.